The 32 T cell receptor beta chains below were found in one sample sequenced in a study of cytomegalovirus exposure and HLA in healthy donors. 60 Vbeta and 13 Jbeta primers were used in PCR. Profiled with immunoSEQ multiplex PCR; TCRdb holds only in-frame clones, not every one. This repertoire includes fewer than 85,000 clones. Sequenced sample: PBMCs. The receptors come from a female donor in good health and CMV-seropositive.

This sequence joins TRBV4-1 and TRBJ2-4, with a possible D match to TRBD1 (6 bases). Per the germline V gene, CDR1 is MGHRA and CDR2 is YSYEKL. This CDR3 is built from 15 residues. Between the trimmed V and J ends, which lost 9 bases and 12 bases, there was a span of 27 bases. For the CDR3, the DNA is TGCGCCAGTGCCCCACTGCGGGCAGGGGTCGTCCATCAGTACTTC. Translated, it gives CASAPLRAGVVHQYF.

The rearrangement uses TRBV10-1 and TRBJ2-3; possibly TRBD1 for D (6 bases). Trimming left V 6 bases short and J 4 bases short, with 14 bases between. Germline V gene sequence: CDR1 WNHNN, CDR2 SYGVQD (reference sequence). The CDR3 totals 14 residues. CDR3 loop: CASSDTGSADTQYF. The CDR3 nucleotides read TGCGCCAGCAGCGACACAGGGTCGGCAGATACGCAGTATTTT.

This sequence joins TRBV19 and TRBJ2-3, with 8 bases that match TRBD2. With V trimmed by 4 bases and J by 3 bases, 9 bases remained unmatched. Germline V gives CDR1 LNHDA, CDR2 SQIVND (reference sequence). This CDR3 region has 16 residues. DNA for the CDR3: TGTGCCAGTAGTACGCGAGGTAGCGGGGTTACAGATACGCAGTATTTT. This gives the protein CASSTRGSGVTDTQYF.

V gene TRBV5-6 combines with J gene TRBJ1-6, with D uncertain. The CDR3 totals 15 residues. The V end lost 0 bases, the J end lost 4 bases, and 8 bases lay between the germline ends. CDR1 is SGHDT, CDR2 YYEEEE, per germline. The CDR3 loop is CASSLAGDYNSPLHF. In DNA form, the CDR3 reads TGTGCCAGCAGCTTGGCTGGAGATTATAATTCACCCCTCCACTTT.

The chain joins TRBV6-1 to TRBJ2-5, with 8 bases aligning to TRBD1. Trimming cost V 6 bases and J 5 bases; bases outside gene matches: 2. Germline V lookup: CDR1 MNHNS, CDR2 SASEGT. This CDR3 is 12 amino acids long. The CDR3 loop reads CASRWDRETQYF. Here the CDR3 DNA reads TGTGCCAGCAGATGGGACAGGGAGACCCAGTACTTC.

The V gene is TRBV4-1, the J gene TRBJ1-5; maybe TRBD1 (6 bases). This CDR3 is built from 18 residues. Trimming stripped 0 bases from V and 2 bases from J, with 17 bases between. Germline V CDR1 and CDR2: MGHRA, YSYEKL. The CDR3, as DNA: TGCGCCAGCAGCCAAGATCTGGGCAGGGGCATAGGCAATCAGCCCCAGCATTTT. Residues: CASSQDLGRGIGNQPQHF.

The chain has TRBV5-1 and TRBJ2-3; 9 bases are shared with TRBD2. Trimming removed 4 bases from V and 5 bases from J; junction bases left unmatched: 5. The germline CDR1 and CDR2 sequences are SGHRS and YFSETQ. This CDR3 has 14 residues. This CDR3 is CASSLSGGEDTQYF. Here the CDR3 DNA reads TGCGCCAGCAGCCTTAGCGGGGGTGAAGATACGCAGTATTTT.

The chain joins TRBV11-2 to TRBJ1-4; no reliable D call. CDR3 length: 15 residues. The V end was cut by 5 bases, the J end by 0 bases, with 10 bases between. Germline lookup yields CDR1 SGHAT and CDR2 FQNNGV. The chain's CDR3 is CASSPRTATNEKLFF. CDR3 DNA: TGTGCCAGCAGCCCGCGAACGGCAACTAATGAAAAACTGTTTTTT.

The chain links TRBV5-4 to TRBJ1-6; 10 bases map to TRBD1. This CDR3 spans 16 amino acids. Looked up from germline, CDR1 is SGHNT and CDR2 is YYREEE (reference sequence). The V segment lost 2 bases and the J segment 8 bases; nucleotides outside the gene matches: 7. The CDR3 DNA reads TGTGCCAGCAGCTTAGGGGACAGGGGAGCGGATTCACCCCTCCACTTT. Its translation: CASSLGDRGADSPLHF.

The chain joins TRBV20-1 to TRBJ2-1; D may be TRBD1 (5 bases). Per germline, CDR1 DFQATT and CDR2 SNEGSKA (reference sequence). CDR3 length: 11 amino acids. V was shortened by 6 bases and J by 3 bases, with 6 bases between the two germline ends. Here the CDR3 DNA reads TGCAGTGCCGACAGCTACAATGAGCAGTTCTTC. This gives the protein CSADSYNEQFF.

The chain employs TRBV7-2 and TRBJ2-3; D gene ambiguous. Germline CDR1 is SGHTA and CDR2 is FQGNSA. V shed 2 bases and J shed 1 base, with 10 bases lying between them. The CDR3 totals 15 residues. The CDR3 DNA follows: TGTGCCAGCAGCTTAAGCCTAGTCGGCACAGATACGCAGTATTTT. Translated: CASSLSLVGTDTQYF.

This chain uses TRBV27 with TRBJ1-2; no firm D call. The CDR3 is made up of 15 amino acids. In germline, CDR1 is MNHEY, CDR2 SMNVEV (reference sequence). The V end lost 0 bases, the J end lost 6 bases, and 14 bases lay between the germline ends. CDR3 residues: CASSLSKSGFNGYTF. CDR3 nucleotide sequence: TGTGCCAGCAGTTTATCGAAATCCGGGTTTAATGGCTACACCTTC.

The CDR3 region is CASSQDSGDRGFYGYTF. The CDR3 region has the DNA TGCGCCAGCAGCCAAGATTCTGGGGACAGGGGATTCTATGGCTACACCTTC. The chain carries TRBV4-3 and TRBJ1-2; TRBD1 aligns across 10 bases. The CDR3 is 17 amino acids. CDR1 LGHNA and CDR2 YSLEER come from the germline V gene. The ends lost 0 bases at V and 4 bases at J; junction bases unmatched: 8.

The chain employs TRBV6-5 and TRBJ2-3; a weak D match, TRBD1 (6 bases). Per the germline V gene, CDR1 is MNHEY and CDR2 is SVGAGI. The V gene lost 0 bases and the J gene lost 0 bases, with 7 bases spanning the gap. The CDR3 totals 15 residues. The CDR3 region has the DNA TGTGCCAGCAGTTACTCTAGGGGGAGCACAGATACGCAGTATTTT. Protein: CASSYSRGSTDTQYF.

The chain is built from TRBV2 and TRBJ1-1; D might be TRBD1 (5 bases). Per germline, CDR1 SNHLY and CDR2 FYNNEI. V gave up 2 bases and J gave up 6 bases, with 13 bases separating them. The CDR3 covers 14 residues. The CDR3 DNA reads TGTGCCAGCAGTGAATTTGGGGGGGTGGCTGAAGCTTTCTTT. Its translation is CASSEFGGVAEAFF.

The rearrangement joins TRBV15 to TRBJ2-7; tentative D call: TRBD2 (6 bases). V lost 11 bases to trimming and J lost 7 bases, with 9 bases between them. Germline V gives CDR1 LNHNV, CDR2 YYDKDF (reference sequence). This CDR3 has 9 residues. CDR3 bases: TGTGCCCCCGGAGGGGAGCAGTACTTC. Protein sequence: CAPGGEQYF.

The chain couples TRBV5-4 to TRBJ1-1; TRBD1 matches 7 bases. The CDR3 is 14 amino acids. Germline CDR1 and CDR2: SGHNT and YYREEE (reference sequence). The trim removed 3 bases at V and 5 bases at J, leaving 7 bases unmatched. The CDR3 region is CASSYRGLYTEAFF. For the CDR3, the DNA is TGTGCCAGCAGCTACAGGGGTTTGTATACTGAAGCTTTCTTT.

The V and J genes are TRBV7-3 and TRBJ2-7; D not certain. The CDR3 is 14 amino acids. Per the germline V gene, CDR1 is SGHTA and CDR2 is FQGTGA. With 2 bases removed from V and 0 bases from J, the gap between germline ends came to 8 bases. The CDR3 sequence: CASSLGGTSYEQYF. Written as DNA, the CDR3 is TGTGCCAGCAGCTTAGGTGGCACCTCCTACGAGCAGTACTTC.

The V call is TRBV4-3, the J call TRBJ2-1; 13 nucleotides match TRBD2. Per germline, CDR1 LGHNA and CDR2 YSLEER. The junction had 9 bases not matched to a gene; V was cut back by 2 bases and J by 8 bases. This CDR3 has 17 amino acids. The CDR3 DNA reads TGCGCCAGCAGCCAAACAACCGGGACTAGCGGGGCGGATGAGCAGTTCTTC. Translation: CASSQTTGTSGADEQFF.

The genes are TRBV6-5 and TRBJ1-1; 11 bases fit TRBD1. CDR1 MNHEY and CDR2 SVGAGI come from the germline V gene. J gave up 4 bases and V 2 bases, and 0 bases lay outside the gene matches. CDR3 length equals 14 residues. The CDR3 sequence is CASSYGTGGTEAFF. The CDR3 DNA follows: TGTGCCAGCAGTTACGGGACAGGGGGCACTGAAGCTTTCTTT.

V usage is TRBV4-2 and J usage is TRBJ2-1, with 8 bases identical to TRBD2. With 0 bases clipped from V and 7 bases from J, the junction kept 8 bases outside the gene matches. The germline gives CDR1 LGHNA, CDR2 YNFKEQ. The CDR3 extends over 16 amino acids. The CDR3 sequence is CASSQDTGGAQNEQFF. Written as DNA, the CDR3 is TGTGCCAGCAGCCAAGATACGGGAGGGGCCCAAAATGAGCAGTTCTTC.

J is TRBJ2-5 and V is TRBV6-1; the match to TRBD1 covers 7 bases. The CDR3 consists of 14 residues. The V and J ends lost 5 bases and 5 bases, in that order; junction bases with no gene match: 8. From germline, CDR1 is MNHNS and CDR2 SASEGT. The CDR3 nucleotides are TGTGCCAGCAGTCGCAGGGGGAATCGGGAGACCCAGTACTTC. Amino acids: CASSRRGNRETQYF.

The chain carries TRBV6-5 and TRBJ2-1; D call uncertain. The CDR3 consists of 12 residues. Trimming shortened V by 6 bases and J by 4 bases, and 7 bases separated the two germline ends. Germline lookup yields CDR1 MNHEY and CDR2 SVGAGI. The DNA for the CDR3 is TGTGCCAGCAGGCGTTCTTACAATGAGCAGTTCTTC. Translation gives CASRRSYNEQFF.

The CDR3 sequence is CASSLAGFRETQYF. Here the CDR3 DNA reads TGTGCCAGCAGCTTAGCGGGCTTCAGAGAGACCCAGTACTTC. The chain employs TRBV7-2 and TRBJ2-5, with unresolved D. The CDR3 has 14 amino acids. V lost 0 bases to trimming and J lost 4 bases, with 9 bases between them. Germline V gives CDR1 SGHTA, CDR2 FQGNSA.

The chain combines TRBV5-1 with TRBJ1-2; TRBD1 agrees at 10 bases. The V segment lost 3 bases and the J segment 6 bases; nucleotides outside the gene matches: 2. This CDR3 spans 13 amino acids. Per the germline V gene, CDR1 is SGHRS and CDR2 is YFSETQ. CDR3 sequence: CASSSGQGNGYTF. CDR3 bases: TGCGCCAGCAGCTCGGGACAGGGGAATGGCTACACCTTC.

V and J are TRBV18 and TRBJ2-7; D not certain. Germline V gene data show CDR1 as KGHSH and CDR2 as LQKENI. Trimming removed 0 bases from V and 4 bases from J, with 7 bases in between. This CDR3 spans 13 amino acids. CDR3 sequence (DNA): TGTGCCAGCTCACCACCGCACGGGTACGAGCAGTACTTC. Residues: CASSPPHGYEQYF.

This rearrangement joins TRBV19 to TRBJ1-5; 10 nucleotides agree with TRBD1. The ends lost 2 bases at V and 6 bases at J; junction bases unmatched: 10. The CDR3 spans 17 residues. Germline V gene data show CDR1 as LNHDA and CDR2 as SQIVND (reference sequence). In nucleotides, the CDR3 is TGTGCCAGTAGTATAACCGTTGGGACAGGGGTAACTCAGCCCCAGCATTTT. Residues: CASSITVGTGVTQPQHF. The variable domain in full, with the rest retrieved from reference TRBV19 and TRBJ1-5, is DGGITQSPKYLFRKEGQNVTLSCEQNLNHDAMYWYRQDPGQGLRLIYYSQIVNDFQKGDIAEGYSVSREKKESFPLTVTSAQKNPTAFYLCASSITVGTGVTQPQHFGDGTRLSIL.

The chain joins TRBV4-1 to TRBJ2-1; the D gene is possibly TRBD2 (5 bases). Germline V CDR1 and CDR2: MGHRA, YSYEKL. Trimming stripped 2 bases from V and 5 bases from J, with 16 bases between. The CDR3 consists of 16 residues. This chain's CDR3 is CASSQLSGRPDNEQFF. In DNA form, the CDR3 reads TGCGCCAGCAGCCAATTATCGGGAAGACCCGACAATGAGCAGTTCTTC.

The chain has TRBV5-1 and TRBJ2-3; 9 bases are a match to TRBD1. Germline V CDR1 and CDR2: SGHRS, YFSETQ. The CDR3 contains 15 residues. Trimming took 2 bases from V and 1 from J; bases not matched to a gene: 2. The CDR3 DNA follows: TGCGCCAGCAGCTTCGGGGACAGGGGCACAGATACGCAGTATTTT. Amino acids: CASSFGDRGTDTQYF.

This chain joins TRBV7-9 and TRBJ1-6, with D possibly TRBD1 on 5 matching bases. Per the germline V gene, CDR1 is SEHNR and CDR2 is FQNEAQ (reference sequence). The length of the CDR3 is 15 residues. Trimming shortened V by 6 bases and J by 5 bases, and 14 bases separated the two germline ends. CDR3 nucleotides: TGTGCCAGCAGTCAAGCCGGGGGGGATAATTCACCCCTCCACTTT. It is translated as CASSQAGGDNSPLHF.

This chain joins TRBV18 and TRBJ2-5, with 7 bases fitting TRBD2. This CDR3 comprises 13 residues. V was clipped by 2 bases and J by 5 bases; unmatched bases: 2. CDR1 is KGHSH and CDR2 is LQKENI in the germline V gene. CDR3 nucleotide sequence: TGTGCCAGCTCACCAGCGACTAGCGAGACCCAGTACTTC. Translating it yields CASSPATSETQYF.

The rearrangement uses TRBV28 and TRBJ2-7; D remains unclear. V was trimmed by 5 bases and J by 2 bases, leaving 10 bases between them. CDR3 length equals 13 residues. The germline CDR1 and CDR2 sequences are MDHEN and SYDVKM. The CDR3, as DNA: TGTGCCAGCAGTCCAACAACGCCCTACGAGCAGTACTTC. Its protein product is CASSPTTPYEQYF.